This TCR beta chain was obtained from a study of blood T cell repertoires in COVID-19. Overall study context: The United States, Italy and Spain were the sources of the acute and convalescent COVID-19 samples. T cells, B-cell-depleted T cells, or PBMCs provided the cDNA or gDNA that served as material.

This clone was detected only a few times. Some clones are missing from TCRdb's copy, which holds only in-frame ones; the method was immunoSEQ multiplex PCR. The sample has 45,000 to 60,000 clones, roughly nine tenths seen once; the top ten hold 1.5% to 2%. CDR1 MNHEY and CDR2 SVGAGI come from the germline V gene. The V gene end was trimmed by 8 bases and the J gene end by 4 bases; junction bases not matched to a gene: 8. This CDR3 comprises 14 residues. This receptor was identified in a man in his 60s with acute or convalescent COVID-19. The specimen was peripheral blood. The chain recombines TRBV6-5 with TRBJ1-2, with 9 bases aligning to TRBD1. In DNA, the CDR3 is TGTGCCAGCTCCTCGGGACAGGGCTCCTATGGCTACACCTTC. Residues: CASSSGQGSYGYTF.